This TCR beta chain was retrieved from a study of cytomegalovirus exposure and HLA in healthy donors. Whole-study findings and limits: In vitro work confirmed that a few CMV-associated chains recognize CMV antigens. The authors later found HLA-associated TCR beta chains more clonally expanded than equally common others.

Both 60 Vbeta primers and 13 Jbeta primers went into the PCR. The assay was immunoSEQ multiplex PCR, and TCRdb's table has in-frame clones only and misses some. The sample holds 130,000 or so clones, 85% to 90% seen once. Remarks on this clone: Antigen: not known.

The CDR3 runs to 13 residues. V was clipped by 4 bases and J by 4 bases, with 11 bases between them. Germline V gene sequence: CDR1 SNHLY, CDR2 FYNNEI. Healthy people donating bone marrow made up the donors. The sample consisted of PBMCs. This TCR was recovered from a woman younger than 45 in good health and CMV-seronegative. The chain uses TRBV2 and TRBJ2-7, with D possibly TRBD1 on 5 matching bases. This CDR3 is CASSGQGAYEQYF. CDR3 coding DNA: TGTGCCAGCAGTGGGCAGGGCGCTTACGAGCAGTACTTC.